This TCR beta chain was identified in a study of blood T cell repertoires in COVID-19. Many counts were recorded for this clone. TCRdb's copy holds only in-frame clones and misses some; the assay was immunoSEQ multiplex PCR. The repertoire consists of approximately 300,000 clones, with roughly nine tenths occurring once and the leading ten covering under 6%. Per germline, CDR1 MNHEY and CDR2 SMNVEV (reference sequence). Deletions cut 5 bases from V and 0 bases from J, with 20 bases between. This CDR3 spans 18 amino acids. Allocation to cohorts depended on clinical history reported by the participants.

The material sequenced was PBMCs or T cells enriched from blood (not recorded which). This rearrangement joins TRBV27 to TRBJ1-3; D is perhaps TRBD1 (5 bases). This clonotype was obtained from a young woman who had recovered from COVID-19. Here the CDR3 reads CASSHNLWGVSSGNTIYF. CDR3 coding DNA: TGTGCCAGCAGTCATAACTTGTGGGGGGTAAGCTCTGGAAACACCATATATTTT.